These 11 T cell receptor beta chains were all obtained from the same sample, sequenced in a study of early T cells in non-severe SARS-CoV-2 infection. One entry per CDR3 protein, called by TCRdb with MiXCR from the 5' RACE reads. Of about 76,000 distinct CDR3 sequences in the sample, around 11% were seen once. Sequenced: whole blood. The source is an adult who was a healthcare worker with PCR-confirmed SARS-CoV-2 infection or an uninfected control (not recorded which).

In this sample, this clonotype turned up many times. V and J are TRBV7-9 and TRBJ1-5; D is ambiguous. V was clipped by 5 bases and J by 4 bases, with 6 bases between them. The germline V gene encodes CDR1 SEHNR and CDR2 FQNEAQ (reference sequence). The CDR3 covers 12 residues. The CDR3 region is CASSVGNQPQHF. The CDR3 DNA follows: TGTGCCAGCAGCGTTGGGAATCAGCCCCAGCATTTT.

This clonotype was counted ten times or more. The chain couples TRBV4-3 to TRBJ2-2; 7 nucleotides align to TRBD2. This CDR3 has 17 amino acids. J lost 1 base, V lost 4 bases, and 9 bases had no gene match. CDR1 and CDR2 from the germline V gene are LGHNA and YSLEER. In DNA, the CDR3 is TGCGCCAGCAGCCCCGGGGTACAGCGGGGGAACACCGGGGAGCTGTTTTTT. Its protein product is CASSPGVQRGNTGELFF.

This clonotype was observed a few times. The J gene is TRBJ1-1, the V gene TRBV7-6; 9 nucleotides agree with TRBD1. The CDR3 contains 15 residues. CDR1 and CDR2 (germline): SGHVS, FNYEAQ. V lost 5 bases, J lost 3 bases, and 7 bases stayed unmatched. The DNA for the CDR3 is TGTGCCAGCAGCATGGACAGGGGCTCGGACACTGAAGCTTTCTTT. Residues: CASSMDRGSDTEAFF.

In this sample, this clonotype turned up a few times. V is TRBV18 and J is TRBJ1-2; D is unclear. The CDR3 runs 14 residues. With 0 bases removed from V and 2 bases from J, the gap between germline ends came to 7 bases. The germline V gene has CDR1 KGHSH and CDR2 LQKENI. The CDR3 sequence is CASSPPTVNYGYTF. The CDR3 region has the DNA TGTGCCAGCTCACCACCGACGGTGAACTATGGCTACACCTTC.

The V and J genes are TRBV20-1 and TRBJ1-1; tentative D call: TRBD1 (6 bases). The length of the CDR3 is 11 residues. Per the germline V gene, CDR1 is DFQATT and CDR2 is SNEGSKA (reference sequence). V was cut by 8 bases and J by 2 bases, with 9 bases left in between. This chain's CDR3 is CSYRVNTEAFF. Here the CDR3 DNA reads TGCAGTTACAGGGTCAACACTGAAGCTTTCTTT.

The rearrangement joins TRBV9 to TRBJ2-3, with TRBD1 identical over 8 bases. V was clipped by 0 bases and J by 2 bases; unmatched bases: 8. The germline V gene encodes CDR1 SGDLS and CDR2 YYNGEE. The CDR3 extends over 17 amino acids. CDR3 DNA sequence: TGTGCCAGCAGCGTAGATTGGCAGGGGGCTTTCACAGATACGCAGTATTTT. Translating gives CASSVDWQGAFTDTQYF. The full variable domain, with the rest looked up from reference TRBV9 and TRBJ2-3, is DSGVTQTPKHLITATGQRVTLRCSPRSGDLSVYWYQQSLDQGLQFLIQYYNGEERAKGNILERFSAQQFPDLHSELNLSSLELGDSALYFCASSVDWQGAFTDTQYFGPGTRLTVL.

This clonotype was seen at least ten times. The genes are TRBV7-6 and TRBJ2-7; TRBD1 agrees at 8 bases. Trimming at V came to 8 bases and at J to 0 bases, leaving 9 bases not matched to a gene. CDR3 length: 15 amino acids. Germline V gene data show CDR1 as SGHVS and CDR2 as FNYEAQ. CDR3 sequence: CASAPGQENSYEQYF. For the CDR3, the DNA is TGTGCCAGCGCACCGGGACAGGAAAACTCCTACGAGCAGTACTTC.

This clonotype was counted at least ten times. In DNA form, the CDR3 reads TGTGCCAGCAGCTTAGTAGGCGGAAGTAACACCGGGGAGCTGTTTTTT. Encoded protein: CASSLVGGSNTGELFF. The chain uses TRBV11-2 and TRBJ2-2, with D unclear. The CDR3 runs 16 residues. CDR1 is SGHAT, CDR2 FQNNGV, per germline. V lost 1 base to trimming and J lost 2 bases, with 11 bases between them.

This clonotype was counted only a few times. A much larger clone lies a single base off, so this may be a read error. The chain joins TRBV6-6 to TRBJ2-3; 9 bases are a match to TRBD1. Per germline, CDR1 MNHNY and CDR2 SVGAGI (reference sequence). The V segment lost 5 bases and the J segment 4 bases; nucleotides outside the gene matches: 1. The CDR3 totals 13 residues. The CDR3 loop reads CASSGTGSDTQYF. The CDR3 DNA reads TGTGCCAGCAGTGGGACAGGGTCAGATACGCAGTATTTT.

The sample holds many counts of this clonotype. The chain employs TRBV5-4 and TRBJ2-5; 9 nucleotides align to TRBD1. CDR3 length equals 14 residues. In germline, CDR1 is SGHNT, CDR2 YYREEE (reference sequence). V was pared by 4 bases and J by 1 base, with 2 bases of the junction left unmatched. For the CDR3, the DNA is TGTGCCAGCAGCCGGGGACAGGGCCAAGAGACCCAGTACTTC. It is translated as CASSRGQGQETQYF.

This clonotype was seen many times. The rearrangement joins TRBV29-1 to TRBJ2-1; the match to TRBD1 covers 10 bases. The CDR3 runs 15 residues. In germline, CDR1 is SQVTM, CDR2 ANQGSEA. The V segment lost 6 bases and the J segment 7 bases; nucleotides outside the gene matches: 12. The CDR3, as DNA: TGCAGCGTAGACAACCGGGACAGGGGAGGAAATGAGCAGTTCTTC. Protein: CSVDNRDRGGNEQFF.